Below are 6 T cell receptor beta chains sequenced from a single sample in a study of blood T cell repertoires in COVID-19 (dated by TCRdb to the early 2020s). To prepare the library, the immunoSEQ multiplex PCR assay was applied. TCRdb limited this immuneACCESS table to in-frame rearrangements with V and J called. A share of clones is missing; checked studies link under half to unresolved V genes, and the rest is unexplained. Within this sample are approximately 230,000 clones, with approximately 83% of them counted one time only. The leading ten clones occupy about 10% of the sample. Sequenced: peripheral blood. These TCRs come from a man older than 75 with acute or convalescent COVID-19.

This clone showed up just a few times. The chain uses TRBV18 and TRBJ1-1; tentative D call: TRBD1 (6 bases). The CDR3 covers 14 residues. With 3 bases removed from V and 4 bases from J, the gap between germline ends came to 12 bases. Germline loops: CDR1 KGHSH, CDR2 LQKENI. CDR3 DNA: TGTGCCAGCTCACCGCAGGGGATCCGCACTGAAGCTTTCTTT. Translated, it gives CASSPQGIRTEAFF.

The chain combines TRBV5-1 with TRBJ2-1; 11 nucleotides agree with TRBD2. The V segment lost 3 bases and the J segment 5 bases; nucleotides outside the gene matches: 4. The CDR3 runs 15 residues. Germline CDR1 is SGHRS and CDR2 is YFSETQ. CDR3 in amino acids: CASSWVAGGHNEQFF. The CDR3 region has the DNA TGCGCCAGCAGCTGGGTAGCGGGGGGGCACAATGAGCAGTTCTTC.

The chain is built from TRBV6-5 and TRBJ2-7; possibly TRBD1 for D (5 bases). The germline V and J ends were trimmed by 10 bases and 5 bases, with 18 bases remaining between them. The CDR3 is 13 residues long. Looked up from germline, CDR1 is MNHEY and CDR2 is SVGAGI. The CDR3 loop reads CANQSPSRDEQYF. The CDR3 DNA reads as TGTGCCAACCAAAGTCCATCCAGGGACGAGCAGTACTTC.

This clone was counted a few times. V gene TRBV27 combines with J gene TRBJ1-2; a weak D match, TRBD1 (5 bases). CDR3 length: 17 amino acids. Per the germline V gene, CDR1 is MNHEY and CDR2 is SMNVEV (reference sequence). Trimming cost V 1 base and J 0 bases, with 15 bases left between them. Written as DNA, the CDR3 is TGTGCCAGCAGTTTATTTGCCCGACAGAGAGCTAACTATGGCTACACCTTC. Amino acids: CASSLFARQRANYGYTF.

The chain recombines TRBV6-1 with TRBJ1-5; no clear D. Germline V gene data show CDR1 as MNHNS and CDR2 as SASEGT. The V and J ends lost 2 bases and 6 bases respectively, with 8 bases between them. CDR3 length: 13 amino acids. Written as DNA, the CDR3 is TGTGCCAGCAGTGAACGGGTTAGTCAGCCCCAGCATTTT. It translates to CASSERVSQPQHF.

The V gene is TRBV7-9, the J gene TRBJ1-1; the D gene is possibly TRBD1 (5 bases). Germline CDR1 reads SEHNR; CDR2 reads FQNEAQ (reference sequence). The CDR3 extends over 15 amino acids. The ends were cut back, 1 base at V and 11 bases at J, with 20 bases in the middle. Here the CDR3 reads CASSLETPLSGKAFF. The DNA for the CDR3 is TGTGCCAGCAGCTTAGAAACCCCTCTGTCAGGGAAGGCTTTCTTT.